This TCR beta chain was sequenced in a study of cytomegalovirus exposure and HLA in healthy donors. Findings and limits, study-wide: Under in vitro conditions, a few CMV-associated chains were confirmed as specific for CMV antigens.

Profiled with immunoSEQ multiplex PCR; TCRdb holds only in-frame clones, not every one. The sample includes approximately 65,000 clones, 90% to 95% of them seen just once. On this clone itself: Its antigen is as yet unknown.

There are 17 residues in the CDR3. The V end lost 0 bases, the J end lost 2 bases, and 16 bases lay between the germline ends. The germline CDR1 and CDR2 sequences are MGHRA and YSYEKL. Sequencing was carried out using PBMCs. The sequence was obtained from a man aged 18 to 30 in good health and CMV-seronegative. The chain links TRBV4-1 to TRBJ1-2; D is possibly TRBD1 (6 bases). The CDR3 region has the DNA TGCGCCAGCAGCCAAGAAGCACAGGGCCGGACAAACTATGGCTACACCTTC. As protein: CASSQEAQGRTNYGYTF.